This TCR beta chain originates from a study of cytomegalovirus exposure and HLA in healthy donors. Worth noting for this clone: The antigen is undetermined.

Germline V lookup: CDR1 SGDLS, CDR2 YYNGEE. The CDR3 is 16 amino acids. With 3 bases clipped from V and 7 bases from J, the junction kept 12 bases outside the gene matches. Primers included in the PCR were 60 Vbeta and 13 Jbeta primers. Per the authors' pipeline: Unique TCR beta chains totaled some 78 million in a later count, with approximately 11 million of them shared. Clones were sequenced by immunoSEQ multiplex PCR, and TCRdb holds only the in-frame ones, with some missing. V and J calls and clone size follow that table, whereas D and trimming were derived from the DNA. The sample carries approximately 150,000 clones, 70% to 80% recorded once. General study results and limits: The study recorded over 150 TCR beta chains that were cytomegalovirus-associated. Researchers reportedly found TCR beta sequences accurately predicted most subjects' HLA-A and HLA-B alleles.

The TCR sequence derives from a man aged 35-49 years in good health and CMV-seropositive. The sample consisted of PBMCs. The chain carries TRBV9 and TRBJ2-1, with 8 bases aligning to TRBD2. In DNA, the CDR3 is TGTGCCAGCAGCGGGAATCCGGGACTAGGACTAAATGAGCAGTTCTTC. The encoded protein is CASSGNPGLGLNEQFF.